Following are 25 T cell receptor beta chains from one sample sequenced in a study of T cell responses to AZD1222 COVID-19 vaccine. Sequenced by immunoSEQ multiplex PCR; TCRdb stores in-frame clones only, minus some. The sample has 120,000 or so clones, roughly nine tenths seen once. The material was peripheral blood, obtained on day 0 of AZD1222 vaccination. All receptors derive from an adult in good health.

This chain connects TRBV2 to TRBJ2-3; D not certain. Between the trimmed V and J ends, which lost 4 bases and 2 bases, there was a span of 16 bases. This CDR3 is 16 amino acids long. In germline, CDR1 is SNHLY, CDR2 FYNNEI. The CDR3 region is CASSAGQRSVTDTQYF. The DNA of the CDR3 is TGTGCCAGCAGTGCGGGTCAGCGATCTGTCACAGATACGCAGTATTTT. The full variable domain, in which reference TRBV2 and TRBJ2-3 provide the parts outside the CDR3, is EPEVTQTPSHQVTQMGQEVILRCVPISNHLYFYWYRQILGQKVEFLVSFYNNEISEKSEIFDDQFSVERPDGSNFTLKIRSTKLEDSAMYFCASSAGQRSVTDTQYFGPGTRLTVL.

V is TRBV5-4 and J is TRBJ2-5; no firm D call. The CDR3 runs to 13 residues. The V and J ends lost 0 bases and 2 bases respectively, with 5 bases between them. Germline assignment: CDR1 SGHNT and CDR2 YYREEE (reference sequence). The CDR3 DNA is TGTGCCAGCAGCTTGGTACCTCAAGAGACCCAGTACTTC. Its protein product is CASSLVPQETQYF.

The chain uses TRBV27 and TRBJ1-6; possible D gene TRBD1, 5 bases. Germline lookup yields CDR1 MNHEY and CDR2 SMNVEV (reference sequence). V was pared by 5 bases and J by 10 bases, with 12 bases between. The CDR3 runs to 13 residues. The CDR3 region is CASSPTGRSPLHF. CDR3 coding DNA: TGTGCCAGCAGTCCTACGGGGCGGTCACCCCTCCACTTT.

V is TRBV10-1 and J is TRBJ2-2; 13 bases map to TRBD2. There are 14 residues in the CDR3. CDR1 and CDR2 (germline): WNHNN, SYGVQD (reference sequence). CDR3 nucleotide sequence: TGCGAGAGACTAGCGGGAGGAAACACCGGGGAGCTGTTTTTT. Translation: CERLAGGNTGELFF.

V is TRBV19 and J is TRBJ2-7; 7 nucleotides align to TRBD2. The V gene's germline CDR1 is LNHDA and CDR2 SQIVND (reference sequence). There are 17 residues in the CDR3. V was clipped by 5 bases and J by 6 bases; unmatched bases: 19. The CDR3 nucleotides are TGTGCCAGTAGTTGGGCTCGAGCGGGATCTATGGCTCGCGAGCAGTACTTC. Translated, it gives CASSWARAGSMAREQYF.

The chain recombines TRBV7-9 with TRBJ1-3, with 7 bases that match TRBD1. The germline CDR1 and CDR2 sequences are SEHNR and FQNEAQ (reference sequence). Trimming took 4 bases from V and 8 from J; bases not matched to a gene: 5. The CDR3 spans 13 residues. The CDR3 DNA follows: TGTGCCAGCAGCTCGACAGGGTCGCACACCATATATTTT. Its protein product is CASSSTGSHTIYF.

This clone was observed once. The chain couples TRBV18 to TRBJ1-2; unclear D gene. V was trimmed by 2 bases and J by 6 bases, leaving 7 bases between them. The CDR3 covers 12 residues. Per the germline V gene, CDR1 is KGHSH and CDR2 is LQKENI. The CDR3 DNA is TGTGCCAGCTCACCAGATGTCGATGGCTACACCTTC. Translating gives CASSPDVDGYTF. Combining the CDR3 with reference TRBV18 and TRBJ1-2 gives the whole variable domain NAGVMQNPRHLVRRRGQEARLRCSPMKGHSHVYWYRQLPEEGLKFMVYLQKENIIDESGMPKERFSAEFPKEGPSILRIQQVVRGDSAAYFCASSPDVDGYTFGSGTRLTVV.

Remarks on this clone: Other nucleotide sequences from this sample produce the same CDR3. The rearrangement uses TRBV5-1 and TRBJ1-1; D ambiguous. Per germline, CDR1 SGHRS and CDR2 YFSETQ. V lost 3 bases, J lost 5 bases, and 14 bases lay in between. The CDR3 sequence is 14 residues long. The CDR3 DNA sequence: TGCGCCAGCAGCTCCTCCTCCCGAGGGACTGAAGCTTTCTTT. Translation gives CASSSSSRGTEAFF.

The chain recombines TRBV6-2 or TRBV6-3 with TRBJ2-2, with unresolved D. Germline lookup yields CDR1 MNHEY and CDR2 SVGEGT. Trimming removed 5 bases at V and 5 bases at J, with 3 bases between. This CDR3 region has 11 residues. The CDR3 spells CASSDTGELFF. The CDR3 region has the DNA TGTGCCAGCAGTGATACCGGGGAGCTGTTTTTT.

J is TRBJ2-5 and V is TRBV2, with no clear D. The germline CDR1 and CDR2 sequences are SNHLY and FYNNEI. The CDR3 length is 14 residues. V was clipped by 6 bases and J by 5 bases, with 16 bases between them. CDR3 DNA: TGTGCCAGCAGCGCAGGCCCCTATCAGGAGACCCAGTACTTC. This sequence encodes CASSAGPYQETQYF.

The chain combines TRBV15 with TRBJ1-2, with D possibly TRBD1 on 6 matching bases. Germline V gene data show CDR1 as LNHNV and CDR2 as YYDKDF (reference sequence). This CDR3 has 14 amino acids. Trimming took off 0 bases at V and 8 bases at J, with 13 bases between the two ends. CDR3 in amino acids: CATSRERGGPGYTF. The CDR3 nucleotides read TGTGCCACCAGCAGAGAACGTGGGGGGCCAGGCTACACCTTC.

The genes are TRBV7-9 and TRBJ1-1; tentative D call: TRBD1 (5 bases). This CDR3 is 16 amino acids long. V was trimmed by 4 bases and J by 1 base, leaving 16 bases between them. The germline V gene encodes CDR1 SEHNR and CDR2 FQNEAQ (reference sequence). CDR3 loop: CASSYPASGENTEAFF. As DNA, the CDR3 is TGTGCCAGCAGCTACCCCGCTTCGGGGGAGAACACTGAAGCTTTCTTT.

The J gene is TRBJ2-5, the V gene TRBV10-3; D remains unclear. V was cut by 3 bases and J by 2 bases, with 13 bases left in between. CDR3 length: 15 amino acids. Germline lookup yields CDR1 ENHRY and CDR2 SYGVKD. The CDR3 protein is CAISDLSTAQETQYF. CDR3 nucleotides: TGTGCCATCAGTGATCTTAGCACGGCGCAAGAGACCCAGTACTTC.

V usage is TRBV6-1 and J usage is TRBJ1-2; D not resolved. Trimming left V 2 bases short and J 4 bases short, with 17 bases between. Germline assignment: CDR1 MNHNS and CDR2 SASEGT. This CDR3 has 16 residues. The CDR3 sequence is CASSERTSLGSYGYTF. The CDR3 nucleotides are TGTGCCAGCAGTGAAAGGACGTCACTGGGGAGCTATGGCTACACCTTC.

The gene calls are TRBV30 and TRBJ1-5; D is undetermined. V dropped 1 base and J dropped 3 bases, with 10 bases sitting between them. The CDR3 sequence is 14 residues long. The germline CDR1 and CDR2 sequences are GTSNPN and SVGIG (reference sequence). The CDR3 DNA reads as TGTGCCTGGAGTGCGACCGCAGACAATCAGCCCCAGCATTTT. Protein sequence: CAWSATADNQPQHF.

The CDR3 nucleotides read TGTGCCGCACCCAACCGGGCCTACAATGAGCAGTTCTTC. It codes for CAAPNRAYNEQFF. The chain is built from TRBV30 and TRBJ2-1; D is undetermined. Germline CDR1 is GTSNPN and CDR2 is SVGIG (reference sequence). V lost 8 bases, J lost 2 bases, and 13 bases lay in between. This CDR3 has 13 amino acids. The variable domain in full, with the rest retrieved from reference TRBV30 and TRBJ2-1, is SQTIHQWPATLVQPVGSPLSLECTVEGTSNPNLYWYRQAAGRGLQLLFYSVGIGQISSEVPQNLSASRPQDRQFILSSKKLLLSDSGFYLCAAPNRAYNEQFFGPGTRLTVL.

The V gene is TRBV6-4, the J gene TRBJ2-3; TRBD2 aligns across 10 bases. The CDR3 extends over 17 amino acids. Germline-derived CDR1 and CDR2 are MRHNA and SNTAGT. V lost 2 bases and J lost 3; bases outside the gene matches: 8. The CDR3 reads CASSDTAAGGPTDTQYF. The CDR3 DNA is TGTGCCAGCAGTGACACCGCAGCGGGAGGGCCAACAGATACGCAGTATTTT.

This rearrangement joins TRBV5-1 to TRBJ2-3, with 8 bases matching TRBD2. The CDR3 consists of 16 residues. With 0 bases clipped from V and 4 bases from J, the junction kept 7 bases outside the gene matches. Germline assignment: CDR1 SGHRS and CDR2 YFSETQ. CDR3 nucleotide sequence: TGCGCCAGCAGCTTGGGGCTAGCGGGTAACGCAGATACGCAGTATTTT. It is translated as CASSLGLAGNADTQYF.

The rearrangement uses TRBV7-3 and TRBJ1-1; D is uncertain. The CDR3 is 13 amino acids. Germline values: CDR1 SGHTA, CDR2 FQGTGA. The ends were cut back, 2 bases at V and 0 bases at J, with 4 bases in the middle. DNA for the CDR3: TGTGCCAGCAGCTTACATATGAACACTGAAGCTTTCTTT. This encodes CASSLHMNTEAFF. The full variable domain, completed using reference TRBV7-3 and TRBJ1-1, is GAGVSQTPSNKVTEKGKYVELRCDPISGHTALYWYRQSLGQGPEFLIYFQGTGAADDSGLPNDRFFAVRPEGSVSTLKIQRTERGDSAVYLCASSLHMNTEAFFGQGTRLTVV.

The chain joins TRBV18 to TRBJ2-7; TRBD1 aligns across 7 bases. Per germline, CDR1 KGHSH and CDR2 LQKENI. The trim removed 5 bases at V and 3 bases at J, leaving 10 bases unmatched. The CDR3 extends over 15 amino acids. The DNA for the CDR3 is TGTGCCAGCTCAAAAAATCCCGGGACAGACTACGAGCAGTACTTC. It yields the protein CASSKNPGTDYEQYF. The full variable domain, its missing parts supplied by reference TRBV18 and TRBJ2-7, is NAGVMQNPRHLVRRRGQEARLRCSPMKGHSHVYWYRQLPEEGLKFMVYLQKENIIDESGMPKERFSAEFPKEGPSILRIQQVVRGDSAAYFCASSKNPGTDYEQYFGPGTRLTVT.

CDR3 nucleotides: TGCGCCAGCAGTCGAAGAGCCCTCTCTGGAAACACCATATATTTT. This encodes CASSRRALSGNTIYF. The chain joins TRBV23-1 to TRBJ1-3; D is undetermined. TRBV23-1 is an open reading frame, and its role is uncertain. This CDR3 spans 15 amino acids. With 4 bases removed from V and 0 bases from J, the gap between germline ends came to 10 bases.

The chain recombines TRBV7-9 with TRBJ1-2; 8 nucleotides align to TRBD1. V was clipped by 7 bases and J by 4 bases; unmatched bases: 11. Germline values: CDR1 SEHNR, CDR2 FQNEAQ (reference sequence). The CDR3 spans 15 residues. DNA for the CDR3: TGTGCCAGCACCCCAGGGGGCGCCGCGGGCTATGGCTACACCTTC. Protein product: CASTPGGAAGYGYTF.

This clone was counted once. The rearrangement uses TRBV7-2 and TRBJ1-2, with 8 bases identical to TRBD1. The CDR3 is made up of 15 amino acids. V dropped 4 bases and J dropped 6; count of bases not matched to a gene: 10. Looked up from germline, CDR1 is SGHTA and CDR2 is FQGNSA. The CDR3 DNA sequence: TGTGCCAGCAGCTCCAAGAGGCAGGGGGCGGATGGCTACACCTTC. Amino acid sequence: CASSSKRQGADGYTF.

V usage is TRBV5-1 and J usage is TRBJ2-3; D perhaps matches TRBD2 (6 bases). The CDR3 is 14 amino acids. Germline CDR1 reads SGHRS; CDR2 reads YFSETQ. Trimming pared 7 bases from V and 5 bases from J, leaving 17 bases between. The CDR3 reads CASWRDSLIDTQYF. The CDR3 DNA is TGCGCCAGCTGGAGGGACTCCCTGATAGATACGCAGTATTTT.

The rearrangement joins TRBV27 to TRBJ2-1; D possibly corresponds to TRBD2 (6 bases). Trimming removed 10 bases from V and 9 bases from J, with 22 bases in between. Germline values: CDR1 MNHEY, CDR2 SMNVEV (reference sequence). CDR3 size: 14 residues. The CDR3 DNA is TGTGCCACCTCGGGAGTCGGTTTCAAGACTGAGCAGTTCTTC. Translation gives CATSGVGFKTEQFF.